These T cell receptor beta chains were read from a single sample in a study of T cells in Graves' hyperthyroidism and ophthalmopathy. TCRdb re-called the multiplex PCR reads with MiXCR, one entry per CDR3 protein. Altogether almost 600,000 distinct CDR3 sequences are present, approximately 15% being singletons, with the ten largest covering roughly 5.7%. The sequencing input was blood. The receptor source for this set is a young woman with Graves' hyperthyroidism that later progressed to Graves' ophthalmopathy. Each CDR3 is given with its conserved first and last residue. The D gene is left open where the match is weak. Size tells how often a clone was seen (once, few, many) or the class of an expanded clone, and some rows leave it out.

clone_size	v_call	d_call	j_call	cdr3_aa	cdr3_nt
many	TRBV20-1	NA	TRBJ2-1	CSASLAPRVEQFF	TGCAGTGCGTCGCTAGCGCCGCGGGTTGAGCAGTTCTTC
few	TRBV9	NA	TRBJ1-2	CASSVDSWQGSGYTF	TGTGCCAGCAGCGTAGATTCGTGGCAGGGTTCGGGCTACACCTTC
many	TRBV11-1	TRBD1	TRBJ1-1	CASSWRQGVNTEAFF	TGTGCCAGCAGCTGGCGACAGGGTGTAAACACTGAAGCTTTCTTT
NA	TRBV4-3	TRBD1	TRBJ1-1	CASSPTGVDQAFF	TGCGCCAGCAGCCCGACAGGGGTCGACCAAGCTTTCTTT
NA	TRBV10-3	TRBD2	TRBJ2-5	CAMRDSGTSGFPYF	TGTGCCATGAGGGATTCCGGGACTAGCGGGTTTCCGTACTTC
NA	TRBV18	NA	TRBJ2-2	CASSPRNRHGGELFF	TGTGCCAGCTCACCAAGAAATCGTCACGGCGGGGAGCTGTTTTTT
many	TRBV20-1	TRBD2	TRBJ2-3	CSAQGLVVADTQYF	TGCAGTGCTCAGGGACTAGTTGTAGCAGATACGCAGTATTTT
many	TRBV29-1	NA	TRBJ1-1	CSVGAMRTEAFF	TGCAGCGTTGGAGCGATGAGGACTGAAGCTTTCTTT
NA	TRBV30	TRBD2	TRBJ2-3	CAWGLAGGTDTQYF	TGTGCCTGGGGACTAGCGGGAGGTACAGATACGCAGTATTTT
many	TRBV6-2/TRBV6-3	TRBD2	TRBJ2-7	CASRPGGAGVEEQYF	TGTGCCAGCAGACCTGGCGGAGCGGGAGTAGAGGAGCAGTACTTC
few	TRBV24-1	NA	TRBJ2-2	CATGTTNTGELFF	TGTGCCACCGGGACAACGAACACCGGGGAGCTGTTTTTT
NA	TRBV5-4	TRBD2	TRBJ2-1	CASSLMLGTSGHNEQFF	TGTGCCAGCAGCTTGATGTTGGGGACTAGCGGCCACAATGAGCAGTTCTTC
many	TRBV12-3/TRBV12-4	NA	TRBJ1-1	CASTLGRGISEAFF	TGTGCCAGCACCCTAGGTAGGGGAATCTCTGAAGCTTTCTTT
NA	TRBV11-2	NA	TRBJ1-5	CASSLEGLQPQHF	TGTGCCAGCAGCTTGGAGGGGTTACAGCCCCAGCATTTT
NA	TRBV12-3/TRBV12-4	TRBD2	TRBJ2-3	CASSPSAGSTDTQYF	TGTGCCAGCAGTCCGTCAGCGGGAAGCACAGATACGCAGTATTTT